These 21 T cell receptor beta chains share one sample of origin, sequenced in a study of CD8+CD57+ T cells in acquired aplastic anemia. Using genomic DNA as the template, TCR beta VDJ and CDR3 profiling was carried out. One entry per CDR3 protein, called by TCRdb with MiXCR from the reads. The table shows approximately 250,000 distinct CDR3 sequences, with roughly 82% occurring only once. Before being chosen for sequencing, patients had shown CD8+CD57+ cell expansion by flow cytometry. Sequencing was performed on sorted CD4+, CD8+, or CD8+CD57+ T cells (not recorded which) from PBMCs. The source of these receptors is a human donor with aplastic anemia.

CDR3 amino acids: CATSRRAGGTYEQYV. Here the CDR3 DNA reads TGTGCCACCAGCAGACGGGCAGGGGGGACCTACGAGCAGTACGTC. This chain connects TRBV15 to TRBJ2-7, with a possible D match to TRBD1 (7 bases). Trimming took off 2 bases at V and 2 bases at J, with 13 bases between the two ends. Germline CDR1 and CDR2: LNHNV and YYDKDF (reference sequence). The CDR3 is 15 residues long.

V is TRBV2 and J is TRBJ2-3; 9 bases agree with TRBD2. After removal of 8 bases from V and 10 bases from J, the junction contained 10 bases not matched to a gene. The germline CDR1 and CDR2 sequences are SNHLY and FYNNEI. This CDR3 spans 13 amino acids. DNA of the CDR3: TGTGCCAGCGGGTGGCGGGGGGGGAGGTCGCAGTATTTT. Protein: CASGWRGGRSQYF.

This clonotype was observed a few times. V is TRBV6-5 and J is TRBJ2-7; 7 bases align to TRBD1. The CDR3 contains 18 residues. V lost 6 bases and J lost 1; bases outside the gene matches: 18. Germline V lookup: CDR1 MNHEY, CDR2 SVGAGI. The CDR3 bases are TGTGCCAGCAGGGATCATCCAGACGGGACAGCCCTTTCCTACGAGCAGTACGTC. The encoded protein is CASRDHPDGTALSYEQYV.

Regarding this clonotype: The junction does not match germline at one end; this may be a read error. V usage is TRBV9 and J usage is TRBJ1-2, with no clear D. CDR3 size: 13 residues. From germline, CDR1 is SGDLS and CDR2 YYNGEE. The CDR3 is CASSRIPTYGYTF. The CDR3, as DNA: TGCGCCAGCAGCCGAATCCCGACCTATGGCTACACCTTC.

Concerning this clonotype itself: One end of the junction varies from germline; a read error may be responsible. The chain is built from TRBV7-6 and TRBJ2-5; D might be TRBD1 or TRBD2, each matching 6 bases. CDR3 length equals 14 residues. Germline lookup yields CDR1 SGHVS and CDR2 FNYEAQ. DNA for the CDR3: TGTGCCAGCAGCTCGGCCAGGGGACTTTCACCCCACCACTTC. Translating it yields CASSSARGLSPHHF. The full variable domain, rest sourced from reference TRBV7-6 and TRBJ2-5, is GAGVSQSPRYKVTKRGQDVALRCDPISGHVSLYWYRQALGQGPEFLTYFNYEAQQDKSGLPNDRFSAERPEGSISTLTIQRTEQRDSAMYRCASSSARGLSPHHFGPGTRLLVL.

This clonotype was counted only a few times. One end of the junction varies from germline; a read error may be responsible. The chain recombines TRBV7-9 with TRBJ2-3; D is ambiguous. The CDR3 loop spans 14 amino acids. CDR1 is SEHNR, CDR2 FQNEAQ, per germline (reference sequence). The CDR3 here is CASSLAGSSDTHDF. The CDR3 DNA is TGTGCCAGCAGCTTAGCGGGTAGCTCCGATACCCACGATTTT.

The rearrangement uses TRBV7-8 and TRBJ1-2; D gene ambiguous. Trimming stripped 2 bases from V and 14 bases from J, with 24 bases between. Germline V gene lookup returns CDR1 SGHVS and CDR2 FQNEAQ. The CDR3 spans 15 residues. CDR3 sequence reads: CASSLRGGPDTHYTF. In nucleotides, the CDR3 is TGTGCCAGCAGCTTACGGGGAGGACCCGATACGCACTATACCTTC.

Details on this clonotype: Relative to the germline gene, one junction end is altered; a read error may explain this. The chain joins TRBV7-8 to TRBJ2-3; D perhaps matches TRBD2 (6 bases). The CDR3 has 13 amino acids. The V gene's germline CDR1 is SGHVS and CDR2 FQNEAQ. The CDR3 coding sequence is TGTGCCAGCAGCTTAGCGGGAGGAGCCGAGACGCATTTT. Its protein product is CASSLAGGAETHF.

Comment on this clonotype: The limits of the CDR3 on the DNA are not certain, so only TCRdb's listed CDR3 is given. V and J are TRBV7-2 and TRBJ1-4; TRBD1, the table's D call, lacks a check against the DNA. The germline V gene encodes CDR1 SGHTA and CDR2 FQGNSA. Both ends counted, the CDR3 spans 15 residues. CDR3 amino acids: CASSFGGGADYGYFF.

The rearrangement links TRBV4-3 to TRBJ2-1; 15 bases fit TRBD2. Germline V gene lookup returns CDR1 LGHNA and CDR2 YSLEER. With 4 bases clipped from V and 10 bases from J, the junction kept 5 bases outside the gene matches. The CDR3 sequence is 15 residues long. This chain's CDR3 is CASSPGTSGGREQFF. CDR3 nucleotides: TGCGCCAGCAGCCCAGGGACTAGCGGGGGGCGGGAGCAGTTCTTC.

This sequence joins TRBV7-2 and TRBJ1-1, with D hard to call. The CDR3 is 15 amino acids. V was pared by 1 base and J by 13 bases, with 22 bases between. Germline V gene lookup returns CDR1 SGHTA and CDR2 FQGNSA. CDR3 nucleotide sequence: TGTGCCAGCAGCTTAGATGTGAGACCCGACACTGAGGATTTCTTT. Its translation is CASSLDVRPDTEDFF.

V gene TRBV6-5 combines with J gene TRBJ2-7; no firm D call. The germline V gene encodes CDR1 MNHEY and CDR2 SVGAGI. This CDR3 has 12 amino acids. Trimming removed 0 bases from V and 2 bases from J, with 2 bases in between. The CDR3 DNA is TGTGCCAGCAGTTACTCCACCTACGAGCAGTACTTC. Translated: CASSYSTYEQYF.

Turning to this clonotype: Germline is not matched at one junction end, which may reflect a read error. The chain uses TRBV7-6 and TRBJ2-1; TRBD2 aligns across 9 bases. This CDR3 contains 16 residues. Per the germline V gene, CDR1 is SGHVS and CDR2 is FNYEAQ. The CDR3 sequence is CASSFQPSGGRDVQFF. Written as DNA, the CDR3 is TGTGCTAGCAGCTTTCAACCGAGCGGGGGGCGCGATGTGCAGTTCTTC.

CDR3 coding DNA: TGTGCCAGCACCCTAGGGGATGAGCAGTTCGGGGCGCCAGTCCTGACTTTC. It is translated as CASTLGDEQFGAPVLTF. The chain joins TRBV7-9 to TRBJ2-6, with D perhaps given as TRBD1 or TRBD2 (5 bases each). The CDR3 covers 17 residues. CDR1 is SEHNR and CDR2 is FQNEAQ in the germline V gene (reference sequence). With 7 bases removed from V and 13 bases from J, the gap between germline ends came to 29 bases.

The sample holds one count of this clonotype. A read error may account for a junction end that differs from germline. The rearrangement uses TRBV7-3 and TRBJ1-1, with D perhaps TRBD1 (5 bases). Germline lookup yields CDR1 SGHTA and CDR2 FQGTGA. This CDR3 has 15 amino acids. For the CDR3, the DNA is TGTGCTAGCAGCTTATCAGGCGGAGGGGAGGATGACGTCTTCTTT. This codes for CASSLSGGGEDDVFF.

To note about this clonotype: No conserved phenylalanine or tryptophan ends this CDR3, so it is likely a read error. The CDR3 nucleotides read TGTGCCAGCAGCGCAGGACGGAGCACCTATAATGAGCAGTTCTGC. Amino acids: CASSAGRSTYNEQFC. The V gene is TRBV2, the J gene TRBJ2-1; no clear D gene. Germline V gives CDR1 SNHLY, CDR2 FYNNEI. The CDR3 has 15 residues.

The chain recombines TRBV4-1 with TRBJ1-2, with D possibly being TRBD1 (5 bases). The CDR3 loop spans 17 amino acids. Germline CDR1 is MGHRA and CDR2 is YSYEKL. Trimming removed 3 bases from V and 4 bases from J, with 21 bases in between. The CDR3 nucleotides read TGCGCCAGCAGCCATACGGAAATAACTCGGGACTCCTATGGCTACACCTTC. Translated: CASSHTEITRDSYGYTF.

V usage is TRBV7-9 and J usage is TRBJ1-6, with 7 bases identical to TRBD1. V dropped 3 bases and J dropped 16; count of bases not matched to a gene: 18. Per the germline V gene, CDR1 is SEHNR and CDR2 is FQNEAQ (reference sequence). This CDR3 comprises 16 residues. The CDR3 is CASSLGDSGYISGLHF. For the CDR3, the DNA is TGTGCCAGCAGCTTGGGGGACAGCGGCTATATTTCAGGACTCCACTTT.

A note on this clonotype: Because it lacks the conserved phenylalanine or tryptophan at the end, this CDR3 is likely a read error. The chain employs TRBV7-2 and TRBJ2-5; weak D call: TRBD1 (5 bases). This CDR3 contains 12 residues. V lost 5 bases and J 9 bases, leaving 13 bases between the germline ends. Germline lookup yields CDR1 SGHTA and CDR2 FQGNSA. The CDR3 DNA follows: TGTGCCAGCAGCGGGGCTAGGGGCGCCCAGTACGTC. Its protein is CASSGARGAQYV.

The sample holds one count of this clonotype. V is TRBV5-1 and J is TRBJ1-2; D remains unclear. Germline-derived CDR1 and CDR2 are SGHRS and YFSETQ. V lost 0 bases and J lost 3, with 6 bases in between. The CDR3 is 13 amino acids. CDR3 residues: CASSLEGHYGYTF. CDR3 coding DNA: TGCGCCAGCAGCTTGGAGGGTCACTATGGCTACACCTTC.

A remark on this clonotype: The final CDR3 position lacks the conserved phenylalanine or tryptophan, pointing to a likely read error. No DNA is shown, since the ends of the CDR3 on it are uncertain; the CDR3 is the one TCRdb lists. The chain is built from TRBV2 and TRBJ2-3. Germline values: CDR1 SNHLY, CDR2 FYNNEI. Inclusive of both ends, the CDR3 amounts to 14 amino acids. Here the CDR3 reads CASSPTPDTQYFGL.